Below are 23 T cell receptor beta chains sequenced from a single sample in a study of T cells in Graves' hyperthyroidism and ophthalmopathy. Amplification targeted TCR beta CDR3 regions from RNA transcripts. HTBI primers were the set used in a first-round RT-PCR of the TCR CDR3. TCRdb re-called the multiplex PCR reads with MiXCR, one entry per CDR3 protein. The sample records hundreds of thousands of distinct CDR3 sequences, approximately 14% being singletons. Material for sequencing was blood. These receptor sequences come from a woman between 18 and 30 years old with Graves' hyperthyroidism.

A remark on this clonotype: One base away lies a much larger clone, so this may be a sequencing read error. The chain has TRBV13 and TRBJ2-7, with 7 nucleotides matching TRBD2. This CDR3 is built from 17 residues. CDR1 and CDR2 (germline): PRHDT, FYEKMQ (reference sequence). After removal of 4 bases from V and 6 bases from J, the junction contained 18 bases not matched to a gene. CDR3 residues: CASSSRRTGGSGGEQYF. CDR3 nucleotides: TGTGCCAGCAGCTCCCGACGGACTGGCGGGAGTGGCGGCGAGCAGTACTTC. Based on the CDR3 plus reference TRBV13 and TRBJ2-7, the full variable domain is AAGVIQSPRHLIKEKRETATLKCYPIPRHDTVYWYQQGPGQDPQFLISFYEKMQSDKGSIPDRFSAQQFSDYHSELNMSSLELGDSALYFCASSSRRTGGSGGEQYFGPGTRLTVT.

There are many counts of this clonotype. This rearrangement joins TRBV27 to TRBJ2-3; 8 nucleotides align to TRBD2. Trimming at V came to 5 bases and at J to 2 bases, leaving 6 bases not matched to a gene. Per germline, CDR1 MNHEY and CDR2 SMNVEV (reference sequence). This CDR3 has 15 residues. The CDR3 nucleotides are TGTGCCAGCAGTCAAAGAGCGGGGGTCACAGATACGCAGTATTTT. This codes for CASSQRAGVTDTQYF.

The CDR3 DNA sequence: TGTGCCAGCAGTGAATGGGGGACCGAGTCCTACTATGGCTACACCTTC. Translating it yields CASSEWGTESYYGYTF. The V gene is TRBV25-1, the J gene TRBJ1-2, with D possibly being TRBD1 (5 bases). Deletions cut 1 base from V and 3 bases from J, with 15 bases between. The CDR3 sequence is 16 residues long. Germline V CDR1 and CDR2: MGHDK, SYGVNS.

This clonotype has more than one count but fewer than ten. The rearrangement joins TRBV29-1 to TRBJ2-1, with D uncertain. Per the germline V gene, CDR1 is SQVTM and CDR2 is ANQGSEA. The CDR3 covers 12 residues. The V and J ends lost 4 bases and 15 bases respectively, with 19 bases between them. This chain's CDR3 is CSVGTPPSAPFF. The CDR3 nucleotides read TGCAGCGTTGGGACCCCTCCTTCGGCTCCGTTCTTC.

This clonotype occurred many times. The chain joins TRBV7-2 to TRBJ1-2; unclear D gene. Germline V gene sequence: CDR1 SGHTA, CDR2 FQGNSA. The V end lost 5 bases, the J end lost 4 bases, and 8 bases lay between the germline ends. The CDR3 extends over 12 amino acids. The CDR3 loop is CASSPGPYGYTF. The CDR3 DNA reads TGTGCCAGCAGCCCTGGACCCTATGGCTACACCTTC.

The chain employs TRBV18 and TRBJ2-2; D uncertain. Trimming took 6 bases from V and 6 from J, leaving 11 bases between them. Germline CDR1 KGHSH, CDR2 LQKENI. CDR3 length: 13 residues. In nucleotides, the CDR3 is TGTGCCAGCTCCCATCTGGACGCCGGGGAGCTGTTTTTT. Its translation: CASSHLDAGELFF.

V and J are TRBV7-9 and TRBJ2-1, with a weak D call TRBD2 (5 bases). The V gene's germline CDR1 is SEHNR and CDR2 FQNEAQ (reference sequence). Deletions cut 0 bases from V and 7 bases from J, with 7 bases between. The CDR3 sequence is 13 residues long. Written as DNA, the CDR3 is TGTGCCAGCAGCTTAGCCTGGACTAATGAGCAGTTCTTC. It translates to CASSLAWTNEQFF.

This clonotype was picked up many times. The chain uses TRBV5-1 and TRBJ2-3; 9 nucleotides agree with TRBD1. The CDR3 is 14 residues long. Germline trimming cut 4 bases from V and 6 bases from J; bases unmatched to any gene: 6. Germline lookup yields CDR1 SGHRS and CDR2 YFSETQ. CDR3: CASSLDRGRDTQYF. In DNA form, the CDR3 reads TGCGCCAGCAGCCTGGACAGGGGCAGGGATACGCAGTATTTT.

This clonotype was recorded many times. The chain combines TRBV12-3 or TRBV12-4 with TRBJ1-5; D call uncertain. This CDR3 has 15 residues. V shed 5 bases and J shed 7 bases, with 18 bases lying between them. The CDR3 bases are TGTGCCAGCAGTCCCGGTTTAGTGAGAGGCCAGCCCCAGCATTTT. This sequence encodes CASSPGLVRGQPQHF.

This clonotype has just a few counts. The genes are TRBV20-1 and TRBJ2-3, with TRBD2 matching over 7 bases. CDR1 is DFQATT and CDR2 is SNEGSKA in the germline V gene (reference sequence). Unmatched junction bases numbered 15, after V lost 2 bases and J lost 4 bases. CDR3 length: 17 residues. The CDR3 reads CSARYPSAGALPDTQYF. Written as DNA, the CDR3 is TGCAGTGCTAGATACCCCTCTGCGGGAGCATTGCCAGATACGCAGTATTTT.

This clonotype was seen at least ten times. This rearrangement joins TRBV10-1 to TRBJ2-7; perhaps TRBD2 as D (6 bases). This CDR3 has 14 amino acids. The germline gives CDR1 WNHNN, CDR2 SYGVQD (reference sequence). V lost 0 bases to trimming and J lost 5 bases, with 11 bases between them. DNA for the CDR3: TGCGCCAGCAGTGAGTCCCGCGGGACCAACGAGCAGTACTTC. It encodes CASSESRGTNEQYF.

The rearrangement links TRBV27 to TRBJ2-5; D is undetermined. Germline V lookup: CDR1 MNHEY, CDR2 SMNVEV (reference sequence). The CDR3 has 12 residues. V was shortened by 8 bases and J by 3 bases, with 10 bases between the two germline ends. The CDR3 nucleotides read TGTGCCAGCGGGTATATAGAAGAGACCCAGTACTTC. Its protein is CASGYIEETQYF.

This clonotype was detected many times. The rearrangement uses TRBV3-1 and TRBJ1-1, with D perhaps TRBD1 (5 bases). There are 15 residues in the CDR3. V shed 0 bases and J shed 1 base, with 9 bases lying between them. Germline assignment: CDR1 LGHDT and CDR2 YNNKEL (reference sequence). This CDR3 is CASSQEWQGNTEAFF. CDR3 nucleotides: TGTGCCAGCAGCCAAGAATGGCAGGGGAACACTGAAGCTTTCTTT.

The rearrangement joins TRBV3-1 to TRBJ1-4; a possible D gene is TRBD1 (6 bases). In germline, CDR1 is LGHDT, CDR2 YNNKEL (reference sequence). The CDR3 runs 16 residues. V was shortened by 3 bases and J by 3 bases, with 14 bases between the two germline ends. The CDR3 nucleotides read TGTGCCAGCAGCCAGGCGGGGGGGCAGGCTAATGAAAAACTGTTTTTT. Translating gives CASSQAGGQANEKLFF.

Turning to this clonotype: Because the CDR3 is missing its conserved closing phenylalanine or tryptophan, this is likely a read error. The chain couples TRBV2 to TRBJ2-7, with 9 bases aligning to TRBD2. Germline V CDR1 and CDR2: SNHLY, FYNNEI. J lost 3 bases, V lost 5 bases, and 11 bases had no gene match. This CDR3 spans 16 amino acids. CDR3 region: CASSFGSGRRDYEQYL. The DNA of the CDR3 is TGTGCCAGCAGTTTTGGGAGCGGGAGGCGGGACTACGAGCAGTACCTC.

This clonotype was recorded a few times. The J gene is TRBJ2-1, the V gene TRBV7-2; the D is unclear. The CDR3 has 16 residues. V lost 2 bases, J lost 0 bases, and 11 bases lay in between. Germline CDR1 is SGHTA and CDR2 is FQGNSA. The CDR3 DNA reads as TGTGCCAGCAGCTTAATGCCGGTACACTCCTACAATGAGCAGTTCTTC. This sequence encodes CASSLMPVHSYNEQFF.

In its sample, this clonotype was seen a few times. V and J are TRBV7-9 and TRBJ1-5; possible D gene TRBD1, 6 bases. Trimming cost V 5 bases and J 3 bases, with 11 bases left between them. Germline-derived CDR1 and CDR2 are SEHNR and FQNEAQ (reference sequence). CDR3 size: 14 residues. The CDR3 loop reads CASSPQGINQPQHF. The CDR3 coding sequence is TGTGCCAGCAGCCCACAGGGCATCAATCAGCCCCAGCATTTT.

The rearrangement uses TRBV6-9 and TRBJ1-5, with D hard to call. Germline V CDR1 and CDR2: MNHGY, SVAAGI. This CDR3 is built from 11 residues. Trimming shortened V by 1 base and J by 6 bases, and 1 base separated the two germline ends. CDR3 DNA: TGTGCCAGCAGTTATTGTCAGCCCCAGCATTTT. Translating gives CASSYCQPQHF.

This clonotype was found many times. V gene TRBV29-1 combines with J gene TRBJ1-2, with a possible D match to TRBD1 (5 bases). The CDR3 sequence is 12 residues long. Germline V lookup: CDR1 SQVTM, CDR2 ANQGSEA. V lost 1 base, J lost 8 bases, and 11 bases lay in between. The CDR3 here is CSVEGGAGGYTF. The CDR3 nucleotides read TGCAGCGTTGAAGGGGGCGCAGGGGGCTACACCTTC.

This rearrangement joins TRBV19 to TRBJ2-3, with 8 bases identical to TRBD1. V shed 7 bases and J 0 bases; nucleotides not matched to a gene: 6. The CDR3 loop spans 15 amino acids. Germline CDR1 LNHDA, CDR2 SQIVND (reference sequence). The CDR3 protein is CASTPRDRSTDTQYF. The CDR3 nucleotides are TGTGCCAGTACCCCGCGGGACAGGAGCACAGATACGCAGTATTTT.

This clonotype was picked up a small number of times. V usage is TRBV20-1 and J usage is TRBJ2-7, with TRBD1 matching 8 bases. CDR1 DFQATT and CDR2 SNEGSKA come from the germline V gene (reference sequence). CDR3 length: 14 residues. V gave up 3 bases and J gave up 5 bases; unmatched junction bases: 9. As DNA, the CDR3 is TGCAGTGCTAGCCCCCCGACAGGGGTCCACGAGCAGTACTTC. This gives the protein CSASPPTGVHEQYF.

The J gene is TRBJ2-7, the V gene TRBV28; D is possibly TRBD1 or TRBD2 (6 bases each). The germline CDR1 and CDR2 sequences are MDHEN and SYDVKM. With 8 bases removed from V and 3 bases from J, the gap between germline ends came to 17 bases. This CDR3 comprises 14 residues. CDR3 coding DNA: TGTGCCAGCTTATCGAGACGGGGGCACTACGAGCAGTACTTC. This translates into CASLSRRGHYEQYF.

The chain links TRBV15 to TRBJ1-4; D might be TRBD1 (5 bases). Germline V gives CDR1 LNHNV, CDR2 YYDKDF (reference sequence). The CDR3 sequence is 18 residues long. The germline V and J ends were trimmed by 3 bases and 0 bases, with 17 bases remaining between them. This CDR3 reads CATSRGGIGLATNEKLFF. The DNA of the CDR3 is TGTGCCACCAGCAGGGGGGGGATCGGGCTTGCAACTAATGAAAAACTGTTTTTT.